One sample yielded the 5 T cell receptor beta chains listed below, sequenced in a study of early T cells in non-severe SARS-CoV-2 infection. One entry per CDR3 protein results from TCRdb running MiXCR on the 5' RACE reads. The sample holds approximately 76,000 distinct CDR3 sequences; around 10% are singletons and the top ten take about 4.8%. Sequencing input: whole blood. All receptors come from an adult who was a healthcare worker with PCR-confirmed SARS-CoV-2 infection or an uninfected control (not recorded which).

The CDR3 nucleotides read TGCAGTGCTAGATTCGTAGCGGGGGGTACCTACGAGCAGTACTTC. Amino acids: CSARFVAGGTYEQYF. The chain couples TRBV20-1 to TRBJ2-7; 10 bases map to TRBD2. CDR1 is DFQATT, CDR2 SNEGSKA, per germline (reference sequence). The CDR3 length is 15 residues. V shed 2 bases and J 2 bases; nucleotides not matched to a gene: 6.

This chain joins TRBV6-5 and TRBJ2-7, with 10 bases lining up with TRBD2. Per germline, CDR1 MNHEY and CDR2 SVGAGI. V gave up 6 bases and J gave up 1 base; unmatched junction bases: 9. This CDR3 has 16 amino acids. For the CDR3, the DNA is TGTGCCAGCAGCCAACTTAGCGGGGGGCGATCCTACGAGCAGTACTTC. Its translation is CASSQLSGGRSYEQYF.

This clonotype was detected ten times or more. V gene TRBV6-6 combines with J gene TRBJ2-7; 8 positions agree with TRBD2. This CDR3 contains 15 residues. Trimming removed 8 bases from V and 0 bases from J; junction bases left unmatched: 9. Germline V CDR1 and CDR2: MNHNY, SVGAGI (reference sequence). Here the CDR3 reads CASLDPAGASYEQYF. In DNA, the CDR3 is TGTGCCAGCCTAGATCCAGCGGGGGCCTCCTACGAGCAGTACTTC.

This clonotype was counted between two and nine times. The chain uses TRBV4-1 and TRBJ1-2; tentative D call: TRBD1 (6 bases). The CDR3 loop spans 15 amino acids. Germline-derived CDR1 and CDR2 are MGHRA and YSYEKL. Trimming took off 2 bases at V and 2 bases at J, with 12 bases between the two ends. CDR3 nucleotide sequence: TGCGCCAGCAGCCAAACAGGACAGACCAACTATGGCTACACCTTC. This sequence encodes CASSQTGQTNYGYTF.

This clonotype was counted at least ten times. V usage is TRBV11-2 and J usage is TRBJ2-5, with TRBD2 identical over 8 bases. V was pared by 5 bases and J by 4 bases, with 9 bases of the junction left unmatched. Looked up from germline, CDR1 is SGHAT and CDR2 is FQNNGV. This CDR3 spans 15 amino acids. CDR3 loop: CASSISGGFGETQYF. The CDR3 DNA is TGTGCCAGCAGCATCAGCGGGGGTTTCGGAGAGACCCAGTACTTC.